The 28 T cell receptor beta chains presented below share a single source sample, sequenced in a study of regulatory T cells in long-lasting Graves disease. The sample's time point: newly diagnosed GD, antithyroid drugs for less than 3 months. There was RNA extracted from PBMCs, and the TCR library was made from it. According to the study, TCR beta libraries were built with iRepertoire HTBI primers and CDR3-region Arm-PCR. Via MiXCR, TCRdb re-called the multiplex PCR reads, giving one row per CDR3 protein. The data hold approximately 400,000 distinct CDR3 sequences, with under 15% observed a single time. In addition, the sample was reused for a study of T cells in Graves' hyperthyroidism and ophthalmopathy.

This specimen was peripheral blood mononuclear cells (PBMCs), taken at new diagnosis, from a patient treated with antithyroid drugs. These TCRs come from a woman in her twenties or thirties with Graves disease.

The rearrangement links TRBV5-1 to TRBJ2-7, with 10 positions matching TRBD2. After removal of 3 bases from V and 3 bases from J, the junction contained 15 bases not matched to a gene. The germline V gene has CDR1 SGHRS and CDR2 YFSETQ. The CDR3 has 18 residues. The CDR3 sequence: CASSSPRLPGLAFYEQYF. CDR3 in DNA: TGCGCCAGCAGCTCTCCACGCCTTCCGGGACTAGCGTTCTACGAGCAGTACTTC.

This clonotype came up many times. This rearrangement joins TRBV12-3 or TRBV12-4 to TRBJ2-1, with D possibly matching TRBD2 (6 bases). The CDR3 contains 16 residues. Trimming took off 5 bases at V and 3 bases at J, with 17 bases between the two ends. This CDR3 reads CASSVVRRAGYNEQFF. CDR3 nucleotide sequence: TGTGCCAGCAGTGTCGTTCGGAGAGCGGGCTACAATGAGCAGTTCTTC.

The chain joins TRBV12-3 or TRBV12-4 to TRBJ2-1; 13 bases align to TRBD2. CDR3 length: 14 amino acids. V was pared by 7 bases and J by 7 bases, with 4 bases of the junction left unmatched. CDR3 in DNA: TGTGCCAGCATCCCGACTAGCGGGAGGAATGAGCAGTTCTTC. It encodes CASIPTSGRNEQFF.

This clonotype was recorded at least ten times. This chain connects TRBV18 to TRBJ2-7; TRBD1 is a possible D gene (5 bases). Germline values: CDR1 KGHSH, CDR2 LQKENI. V lost 2 bases and J 0 bases, leaving 11 bases between the germline ends. The CDR3 runs 15 residues. The CDR3 protein is CASSPGAYVSYEQYF. In nucleotides, the CDR3 is TGTGCCAGCTCACCAGGGGCCTACGTCTCCTACGAGCAGTACTTC. The full variable domain, completed using reference TRBV18 and TRBJ2-7, is NAGVMQNPRHLVRRRGQEARLRCSPMKGHSHVYWYRQLPEEGLKFMVYLQKENIIDESGMPKERFSAEFPKEGPSILRIQQVVRGDSAAYFCASSPGAYVSYEQYFGPGTRLTVT.

In its sample, this clonotype was seen a few times. The V call is TRBV19, the J call TRBJ2-1, with a tentative D call TRBD2 (6 bases). The CDR3 is 16 residues long. V was clipped by 5 bases and J by 3 bases, with 17 bases between them. CDR1 and CDR2 (germline): LNHDA, SQIVND (reference sequence). Here the CDR3 DNA reads TGTGCCAGTAGTCCAAGTGGACGGGAGCTCTACAATGAGCAGTTCTTC. It codes for CASSPSGRELYNEQFF.

The chain combines TRBV6-2 or TRBV6-3 with TRBJ2-3, with a possible D match to TRBD1 (8 bases). CDR3 size: 16 residues. The V and J ends lost 10 bases and 5 bases respectively, with 25 bases between them. CDR1 MNHEY and CDR2 SVGEGT come from the germline V gene. The CDR3 loop is CATGGGVRGRQDTQYF. The DNA for the CDR3 is TGTGCCACAGGAGGGGGGGTCAGGGGGCGACAAGATACGCAGTATTTT.

This clonotype was recorded a few times. J is TRBJ2-2 and V is TRBV27; tentative D call: TRBD1 (6 bases). The V gene's germline CDR1 is MNHEY and CDR2 SMNVEV (reference sequence). The V end was cut by 1 base, the J end by 6 bases, with 6 bases between. This CDR3 has 13 residues. The CDR3 DNA reads TGTGCCAGCAGTTTATGGGGGCCCGGGGAGCTGTTTTTT. Its translation: CASSLWGPGELFF.

V is TRBV4-1 and J is TRBJ2-3, with D perhaps matching TRBD1 (7 bases). The CDR3 length is 16 residues. The V gene's germline CDR1 is MGHRA and CDR2 YSYEKL. With 1 base removed from V and 4 bases from J, the gap between germline ends came to 15 bases. The CDR3 DNA follows: TGCGCCAGCAGCCAAGTTCCCTCCAGGGGGGCAGATACGCAGTATTTT. Residues: CASSQVPSRGADTQYF.

The sample holds a few counts of this clonotype. The chain couples TRBV19 to TRBJ1-1; perhaps TRBD1 as D (6 bases). The CDR3 is made up of 14 amino acids. Looked up from germline, CDR1 is LNHDA and CDR2 is SQIVND (reference sequence). Trimming took off 7 bases at V and 0 bases at J, with 12 bases between the two ends. CDR3 DNA sequence: TGTGCCAGTACTCTTACAGGGATGAACACTGAAGCTTTCTTT. It yields the protein CASTLTGMNTEAFF.

This clonotype was found many times. The chain is built from TRBV2 and TRBJ2-2; 15 nucleotides match TRBD2. CDR1 and CDR2 from the germline V gene are SNHLY and FYNNEI. The V gene end was trimmed by 7 bases and the J gene end by 0 bases; junction bases not matched to a gene: 9. This CDR3 comprises 19 residues. The CDR3 DNA is TGTGCCAGCAATCGGGGACTAGCGGGAGGCCTACCGAACACCGGGGAGCTGTTTTTT. This sequence encodes CASNRGLAGGLPNTGELFF. The variable domain in full, completed from reference TRBV2 and TRBJ2-2, reads EPEVTQTPSHQVTQMGQEVILRCVPISNHLYFYWYRQILGQKVEFLVSFYNNEISEKSEIFDDQFSVERPDGSNFTLKIRSTKLEDSAMYFCASNRGLAGGLPNTGELFFGEGSRLTVL.

The table lists this clonotype with many counts. V gene TRBV29-1 combines with J gene TRBJ2-1, with 8 bases aligning to TRBD1. The CDR3 sequence is 12 residues long. CDR1 is SQVTM, CDR2 ANQGSEA, per germline. J lost 6 bases, V lost 3 bases, and 1 base had no gene match. The CDR3: CSVEDRVNEQFF. DNA for the CDR3: TGCAGCGTTGAGGACAGGGTCAATGAGCAGTTCTTC.

This chain joins TRBV4-1 and TRBJ1-2; D may be TRBD1 (6 bases). The CDR3 consists of 14 residues. Deletions cut 1 base from V and 6 bases from J, with 12 bases between. CDR1 and CDR2 (germline): MGHRA, YSYEKL. The DNA for the CDR3 is TGCGCCAGCAGCCAAGTCAGGGGCGTGGATGGCTACACCTTC. This sequence encodes CASSQVRGVDGYTF.

The chain links TRBV24-1 to TRBJ1-2; tentative D call: TRBD1 (5 bases). The germline CDR1 and CDR2 sequences are KGHDR and SFDVKD. Trimming took off 5 bases at V and 6 bases at J, with 15 bases between the two ends. This CDR3 comprises 14 residues. The CDR3 loop is CATSGWQGGDGYTF. The CDR3, as DNA: TGTGCCACCAGTGGTTGGCAGGGTGGAGATGGCTACACCTTC.

This clonotype appeared many times. J is TRBJ2-7 and V is TRBV28; 13 bases are shared with TRBD2. Germline CDR1 and CDR2: MDHEN and SYDVKM. This CDR3 is built from 20 residues. V was clipped by 3 bases and J by 2 bases; unmatched bases: 16. CDR3 in amino acids: CASSFKPGEQGTSGTYEQYF. In DNA, the CDR3 is TGTGCCAGCAGTTTTAAACCCGGGGAACAGGGGACTAGCGGGACCTACGAGCAGTACTTC. Full variable domain (rest looked up from reference TRBV28 and TRBJ2-7): DVKVTQSSRYLVKRTGEKVFLECVQDMDHENMFWYRQDPGLGLRLIYFSYDVKMKEKGDIPEGYSVSREKKERFSLILESASTNQTSMYLCASSFKPGEQGTSGTYEQYFGPGTRLTVT.

This clonotype has at least ten counts. The chain recombines TRBV7-8 with TRBJ2-7; 8 bases agree with TRBD1. This CDR3 region has 17 residues. The J segment lost 0 bases and the V segment lost 3 bases, leaving 10 bases of the junction unmatched. Germline values: CDR1 SGHVS, CDR2 FQNEAQ. DNA for the CDR3: TGTGCCAGCAGCTTGACGAGGACAGGGCAAAGCTCCTACGAGCAGTACTTC. This gives the protein CASSLTRTGQSSYEQYF.

At least ten counts were recorded for this clonotype. The chain is built from TRBV4-1 and TRBJ2-3, with 8 bases fitting TRBD2. V was pared by 1 base and J by 2 bases, with 2 bases of the junction left unmatched. Germline values: CDR1 MGHRA, CDR2 YSYEKL. The CDR3 consists of 15 residues. As DNA, the CDR3 is TGCGCCAGCAGCCAAGTAGCGGGGCTCACAGATACGCAGTATTTT. It translates to CASSQVAGLTDTQYF.

In its sample, this clonotype was seen a few times. The chain recombines TRBV24-1 with TRBJ2-1; 8 bases map to TRBD2. Germline assignment: CDR1 KGHDR and CDR2 SFDVKD. The CDR3 spans 18 residues. The V gene end was trimmed by 4 bases and the J gene end by 3 bases; junction bases not matched to a gene: 13. The CDR3 loop is CATSDPLAGGSLYNEQFF. The CDR3 bases are TGTGCCACCAGTGACCCCCTGGCGGGAGGTTCCCTCTACAATGAGCAGTTCTTC.

This clonotype has at least ten counts. The CDR3 protein is CASSTAGTGFSGANVLTF. CDR3 nucleotides: TGTGCCAGCAGTACGGCGGGGACAGGGTTCTCGGGGGCCAACGTCCTGACTTTC. V usage is TRBV6-2 or TRBV6-3 and J usage is TRBJ2-6, with 9 bases lining up with TRBD1. Germline V gene data show CDR1 as MNHEY and CDR2 as SVGEGT. There are 18 residues in the CDR3. Trimming cost V 5 bases and J 4 bases; bases outside gene matches: 12.

As regards this clonotype: It may be a read error: a sequence one base away is much more abundant. The J gene is TRBJ2-7, the V gene TRBV12-3 or TRBV12-4, with 11 bases identical to TRBD2. V lost 5 bases to trimming and J lost 5 bases; unmatched junction nucleotides: 14. CDR3 length: 17 amino acids. The CDR3 DNA sequence: TGTGCCAGCAGTCCACCGGGACTAGCGGTCCCCCGGGACGAGCAGTACTTC. This encodes CASSPPGLAVPRDEQYF.

The rearrangement links TRBV10-2 to TRBJ1-5; the match to TRBD1 covers 8 bases. The CDR3 is 13 residues long. The germline gives CDR1 WSHSY, CDR2 SAAADI. V was pared by 10 bases and J by 7 bases, with 9 bases of the junction left unmatched. CDR3 region: CATSDRVVQPQHF. The CDR3 DNA reads as TGCGCCACTTCGGACAGGGTAGTACAGCCCCAGCATTTT.

Ten or more counts support this clonotype. This rearrangement joins TRBV12-3 or TRBV12-4 to TRBJ1-1; TRBD1 might be the D (6 bases). V lost 4 bases and J 1 base, leaving 16 bases between the germline ends. The CDR3 has 16 residues. Here the CDR3 reads CASSSANRVGNTEAFF. Here the CDR3 DNA reads TGTGCCAGCAGTTCCGCCAACAGGGTAGGGAACACTGAAGCTTTCTTT.

This clonotype was counted between two and nine times. The chain employs TRBV7-9 and TRBJ1-2, with a tentative D call TRBD1 (6 bases). Germline V gene sequence: CDR1 SEHNR, CDR2 FQNEAQ (reference sequence). CDR3 size: 18 residues. V was pared by 5 bases and J by 1 base, with 23 bases between. CDR3 sequence: CASSPPDRERRINYGYTF. CDR3 in DNA: TGTGCCAGCAGCCCACCGGACAGAGAGAGAAGGATTAACTATGGCTACACCTTC.

V gene TRBV20-1 combines with J gene TRBJ2-1; 9 bases match TRBD2. Germline V gives CDR1 DFQATT, CDR2 SNEGSKA (reference sequence). V trimming: 1 base; J trimming: 1 base; junction bases outside the gene matches: 5. The CDR3 contains 16 residues. The CDR3 bases are TGCAGTGCTAGAGCCTTTAGCGGGAGTTCCTACAATGAGCAGTTCTTC. Translating gives CSARAFSGSSYNEQFF.

This clonotype was seen ten or more times. The chain uses TRBV2 and TRBJ2-1, with TRBD1 matching 7 bases. The CDR3 sequence is 15 residues long. The ends lost 5 bases at V and 6 bases at J; junction bases unmatched: 10. Germline CDR1 is SNHLY and CDR2 is FYNNEI. Written as DNA, the CDR3 is TGTGCCAGCAGTCGACAGGGCCCTGGAGCCAATGAGCAGTTCTTC. Translation: CASSRQGPGANEQFF.

This clonotype was observed a handful of times. The J gene is TRBJ1-4, the V gene TRBV11-2, with D maybe TRBD1 (5 bases). CDR1 is SGHAT, CDR2 FQNNGV, per germline. This CDR3 region has 19 residues. Between the trimmed V and J ends, which lost 3 bases and 2 bases, there was a span of 22 bases. CDR3 sequence (DNA): TGTGCCAGCAGCTTCGACGCAGGGTCTGGCGCCAGGACTAATGAAAAACTGTTTTTT. Its protein is CASSFDAGSGARTNEKLFF.

This clonotype turned up a few times. At one boundary the junction diverges from the germline segment, which might be a read error. The rearrangement links TRBV20-1 to TRBJ1-4, with a weak D call TRBD1 (5 bases). The germline V gene encodes CDR1 DFQATT and CDR2 SNEGSKA (reference sequence). This CDR3 has 15 residues. The CDR3 DNA is TGCAGTGCCAGAGCATTAACGGGACTTAATGAAAAACTGTTTTTT. It is translated as CSARALTGLNEKLFF.

This chain joins TRBV24-1 and TRBJ2-1; D remains ambiguous. The germline V gene encodes CDR1 KGHDR and CDR2 SFDVKD. V lost 9 bases and J 1 base, leaving 3 bases between the germline ends. The CDR3 covers 11 residues. This CDR3 reads CATRSYNEQFF. CDR3 coding DNA: TGTGCCACCCGTTCCTACAATGAGCAGTTCTTC.

This clonotype was observed many times. The chain couples TRBV7-9 to TRBJ2-3, with TRBD2 matching over 7 bases. The CDR3 totals 16 residues. The germline gives CDR1 SEHNR, CDR2 FQNEAQ (reference sequence). With 5 bases clipped from V and 0 bases from J, the junction kept 8 bases outside the gene matches. This CDR3 is CASSPQRDSSTDTQYF. CDR3 coding DNA: TGTGCCAGCAGCCCCCAGCGGGATTCTAGCACAGATACGCAGTATTTT.